This paragraph reports one T cell receptor beta chain. This CDR3 contains 19 residues. Germline CDR1 and CDR2: SGHTA and FQGNSA. The junction had 12 bases not matched to a gene; V was cut back by 5 bases and J by 0 bases. This entry comes from a study of Ad26.COV2.S vaccination and SARS-CoV-2 variants. Treatment defined: about 20 received Ad26.COV2.S at low or high dose, single or two shots; roughly five received placebo; per-sample allocation not given. Collection of the samples took place on day 63 after the first injection of vaccine or placebo. Clones were read by immunoSEQ multiplex PCR, and TCRdb kept only the in-frame ones, dropping some. This table has about 680,000 clones, roughly 90% appearing once.

The specimen comprised peripheral blood, sampled in a trial of Ad26.COV2.S vaccine versus placebo. The V gene is TRBV7-2, the J gene TRBJ2-2; 10 positions agree with TRBD1. This receptor was obtained from a person aged 18-60 years who received the Ad26.COV2.S COVID-19 vaccine or a placebo. The CDR3 DNA follows: TGTGCCAGCAGCACACCGGGACAGGGGAAAACCGCGAACACCGGGGAGCTGTTTTTT. Protein product: CASSTPGQGKTANTGELFF.